This T cell receptor (beta chain) was identified in a study of PD-1 blockade in classical Hodgkin lymphoma. Overall study: The patients were dosed with nivolumab 3 mg/kg, infused intravenously every 2 weeks.

CDR1 and CDR2 (germline): SGHRS, YFSETQ. The CDR3 extends over 14 amino acids. The V end was cut by 4 bases, the J end by 0 bases, with 8 bases between. Broader study findings: Complete responders showed a baseline diversity that resembled the diversity of newly diagnosed patients. At C4D1, TCR diversity had climbed significantly for CD4+ cells, though not for CD8+ cells.

Concerning this clone itself: No antigen is known for it.

Every patient had relapsed following autologous stem cell transplantation, and cohorts differed in brentuximab vedotin exposure. TCRdb keeps only in-frame clones here, not all; method: immunoSEQ multiplex PCR. The repertoire holds some 60,000 clones, with about nine tenths as singletons. This TCR came from a human donor with classical Hodgkin lymphoma. The chain joins TRBV5-1 to TRBJ1-3, with D possibly being TRBD1 (6 bases). The sequencing here drew on peripheral blood mononuclear cells (PBMCs), taken at baseline. The CDR3 region is CASSPQGSGNTIYF. The CDR3 bases are TGCGCCAGCAGCCCACAGGGCTCTGGAAACACCATATATTTT.